What follows are 3 T cell receptor beta chains derived from one specimen sequenced in a study of cytomegalovirus exposure and HLA in healthy donors (dated by TCRdb to 2015 to 2018). The library was produced with the immunoSEQ multiplex PCR assay. Here the immuneACCESS table is served through TCRdb, limited to in-frame sequences with V and J called. Missing clones are a known gap in these copies; in checked studies unresolved V genes cover under half, and the rest lacks a known reason. The sample has approximately 81,000 clones on record, around 92% of them singletons. 0.65% to 0.7% of the sample goes to the ten largest clones. The sequenced material came from PBMCs. The receptors come from a man younger than 35 in good health and CMV-seronegative.

This chain links TRBV7-8 with TRBJ2-3; 7 bases line up with TRBD1. CDR3 length: 17 amino acids. Per the germline V gene, CDR1 is SGHVS and CDR2 is FQNEAQ. V trimming: 5 bases; J trimming: 3 bases; junction bases outside the gene matches: 14. CDR3 bases: TGTGCCAGCAGCCTCAGACAGGGAGTCGGTAGAACAGATACGCAGTATTTT. Its protein product is CASSLRQGVGRTDTQYF.

This chain connects TRBV23-1 to TRBJ2-7; 7 bases map to TRBD1. TRBV23-1 is classed as an ORF, of uncertain function. There are 15 residues in the CDR3. Trimming cost V 4 bases and J 1 base; bases outside gene matches: 7. CDR3 region: CASSPRQGYSYEQYF. CDR3 nucleotide sequence: TGCGCCAGCAGTCCGCGACAGGGATATTCCTACGAGCAGTACTTC.

J is TRBJ2-2 and V is TRBV7-3; 8 positions match TRBD2. The CDR3 runs 17 residues. Germline trimming cut 5 bases from V and 5 bases from J; bases unmatched to any gene: 13. CDR1 is SGHTA, CDR2 FQGTGA, per germline. This CDR3 is CASSHTYTSGGTGELFF. The CDR3 coding sequence is TGTGCCAGCAGCCATACTTATACTAGCGGCGGGACCGGGGAGCTGTTTTTT.